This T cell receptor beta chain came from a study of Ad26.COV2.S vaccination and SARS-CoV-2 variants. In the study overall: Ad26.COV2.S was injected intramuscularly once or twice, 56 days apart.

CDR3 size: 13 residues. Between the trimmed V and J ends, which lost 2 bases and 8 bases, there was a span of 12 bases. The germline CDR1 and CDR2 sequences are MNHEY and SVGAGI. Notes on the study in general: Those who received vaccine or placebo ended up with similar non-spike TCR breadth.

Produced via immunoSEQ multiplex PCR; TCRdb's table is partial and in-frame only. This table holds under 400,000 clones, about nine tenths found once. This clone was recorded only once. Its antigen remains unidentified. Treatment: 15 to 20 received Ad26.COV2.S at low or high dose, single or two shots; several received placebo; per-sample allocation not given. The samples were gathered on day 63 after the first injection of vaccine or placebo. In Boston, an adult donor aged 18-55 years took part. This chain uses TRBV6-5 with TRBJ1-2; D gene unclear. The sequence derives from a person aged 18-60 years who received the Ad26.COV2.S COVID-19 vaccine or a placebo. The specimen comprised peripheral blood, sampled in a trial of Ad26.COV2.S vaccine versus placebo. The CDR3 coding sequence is TGTGCCAGCAGTTACCGGGAGCCCTACGGCTACACCTTC. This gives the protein CASSYREPYGYTF.